This is a list of T cell receptor beta chains from one sample in a study of blood T cell repertoires in COVID-19. Generated by immunoSEQ multiplex PCR, the TCRdb table keeps only in-frame clones and is missing some. The sample yields 150,000 to 200,000 clones, approximately 80% seen once. The sample consisted of PBMCs or T cells enriched from blood (not recorded which). These TCRs come from a man in his forties or fifties who had recovered from COVID-19. Each CDR3 is given with its conserved first and last residue.

V | CDR3
TRBV11-2 | CASSPFLDVRGRYGYTF
TRBV5-1 | CASSLGQGYTEAFF
TRBV19 | CASSAGTSGVTTGELFF
TRBV18 | CASSLNDRDAEAFF
TRBV5-1 | CASSREDSLPNEKLFF
TRBV9 | CASSGPTVFRSPMNTEAFF
TRBV11-2 | CASSLGGRSSGNTIYF
TRBV19 | CASRREPGNTIYF
TRBV10-2 | CASSQARDQPQHF
TRBV25-1 | CASSDETGYNEQFF
TRBV19 | CASSTDRDRERNYGYTF
TRBV25-1 | CASSESGVGKLFF
TRBV19 | CASAKVARDTEAFF
TRBV5-1 | CASSLGDRVGTGELFF
TRBV27 | CASSLGVGGGALDTQYF
TRBV5-1 | CASSFSGEADTQYF
TRBV6-1 | CASSARPGQGFNQPQHF